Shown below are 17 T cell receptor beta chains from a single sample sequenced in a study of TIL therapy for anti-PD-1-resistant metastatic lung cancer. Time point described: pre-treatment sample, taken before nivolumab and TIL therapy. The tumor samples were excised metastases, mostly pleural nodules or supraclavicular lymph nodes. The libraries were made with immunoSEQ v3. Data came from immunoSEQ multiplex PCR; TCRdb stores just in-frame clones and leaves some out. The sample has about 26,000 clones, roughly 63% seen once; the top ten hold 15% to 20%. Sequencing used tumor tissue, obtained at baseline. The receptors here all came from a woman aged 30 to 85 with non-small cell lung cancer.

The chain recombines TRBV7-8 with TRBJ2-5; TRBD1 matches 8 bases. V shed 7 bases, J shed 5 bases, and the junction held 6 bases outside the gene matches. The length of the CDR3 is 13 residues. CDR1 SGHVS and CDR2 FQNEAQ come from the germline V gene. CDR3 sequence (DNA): TGTGCCAGCAACAAAGACAGGGGTGAGACCCAGTACTTC. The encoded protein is CASNKDRGETQYF.

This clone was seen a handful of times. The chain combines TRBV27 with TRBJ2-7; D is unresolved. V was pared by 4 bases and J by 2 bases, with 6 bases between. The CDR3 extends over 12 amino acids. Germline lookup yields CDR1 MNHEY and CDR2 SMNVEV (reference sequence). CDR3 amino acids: CASSSSTYEQYF. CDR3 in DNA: TGTGCCAGCAGTTCCTCCACCTACGAGCAGTACTTC.

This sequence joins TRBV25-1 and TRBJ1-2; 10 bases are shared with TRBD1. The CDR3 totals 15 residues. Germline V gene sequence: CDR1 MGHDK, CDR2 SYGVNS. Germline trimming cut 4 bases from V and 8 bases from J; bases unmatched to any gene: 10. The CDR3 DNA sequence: TGTGCCAGCAGTGGCCGATCCGGGACAGGGGCCGGCTACACCTTC. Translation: CASSGRSGTGAGYTF.

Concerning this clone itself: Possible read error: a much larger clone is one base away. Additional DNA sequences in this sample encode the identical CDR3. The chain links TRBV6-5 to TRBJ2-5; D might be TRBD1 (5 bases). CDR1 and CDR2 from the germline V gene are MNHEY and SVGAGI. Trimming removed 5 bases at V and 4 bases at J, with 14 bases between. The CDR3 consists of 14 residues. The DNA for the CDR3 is TGTGCCAGCAGTGAAATTACAGGCCGAGAGACCCAGTACTTC. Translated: CASSEITGRETQYF.

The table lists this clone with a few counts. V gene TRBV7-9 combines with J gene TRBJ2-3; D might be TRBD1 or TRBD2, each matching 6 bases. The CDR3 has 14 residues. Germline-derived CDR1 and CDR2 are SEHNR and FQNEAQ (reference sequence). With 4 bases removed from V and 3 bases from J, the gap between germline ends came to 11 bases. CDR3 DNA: TGTGCCAGCAGCTCGGGGGCTAGTACAGATACGCAGTATTTT. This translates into CASSSGASTDTQYF.

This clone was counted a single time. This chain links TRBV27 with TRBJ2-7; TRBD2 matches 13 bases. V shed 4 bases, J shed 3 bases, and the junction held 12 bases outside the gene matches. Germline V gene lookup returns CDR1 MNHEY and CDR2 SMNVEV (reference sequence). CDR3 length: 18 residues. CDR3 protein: CASSYKGLAGSTLYEQYF. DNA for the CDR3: TGTGCCAGCAGTTATAAGGGACTAGCGGGATCTACGCTCTACGAGCAGTACTTC.

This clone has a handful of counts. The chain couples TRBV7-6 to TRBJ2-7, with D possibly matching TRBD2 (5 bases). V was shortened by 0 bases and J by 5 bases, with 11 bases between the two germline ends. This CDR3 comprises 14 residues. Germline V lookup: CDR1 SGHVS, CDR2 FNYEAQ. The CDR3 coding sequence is TGTGCCAGCAGCTTAGCGTACGCGGGCAACGAGCAGTACTTC. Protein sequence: CASSLAYAGNEQYF.

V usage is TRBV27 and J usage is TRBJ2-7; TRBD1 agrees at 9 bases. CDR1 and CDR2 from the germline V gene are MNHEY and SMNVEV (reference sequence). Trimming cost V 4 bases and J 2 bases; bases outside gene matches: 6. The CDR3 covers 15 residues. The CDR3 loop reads CASSSRTGVAYEQYF. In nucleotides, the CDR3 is TGTGCCAGCAGTTCCCGGACAGGGGTGGCCTACGAGCAGTACTTC.

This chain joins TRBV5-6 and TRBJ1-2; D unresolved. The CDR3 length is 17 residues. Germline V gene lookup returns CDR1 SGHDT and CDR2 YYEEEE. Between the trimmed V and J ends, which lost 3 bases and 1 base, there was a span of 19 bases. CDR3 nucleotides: TGTGCCAGCAGCTCTGTTACGACCGTCCCCCTTAACTATGGCTACACCTTC. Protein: CASSSVTTVPLNYGYTF.

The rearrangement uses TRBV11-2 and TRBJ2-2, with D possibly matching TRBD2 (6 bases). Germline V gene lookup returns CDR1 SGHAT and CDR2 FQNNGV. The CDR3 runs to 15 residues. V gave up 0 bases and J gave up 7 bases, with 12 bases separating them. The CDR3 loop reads CASSLEWQGLGELFF. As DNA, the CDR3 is TGTGCCAGCAGCTTAGAGTGGCAGGGACTCGGGGAGCTGTTTTTT.

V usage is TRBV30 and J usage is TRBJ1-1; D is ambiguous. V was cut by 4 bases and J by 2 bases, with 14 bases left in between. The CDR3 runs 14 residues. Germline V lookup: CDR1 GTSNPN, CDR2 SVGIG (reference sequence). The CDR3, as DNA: TGTGCCTGGACCCGAGGAACGTCTAACACTGAAGCTTTCTTT. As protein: CAWTRGTSNTEAFF. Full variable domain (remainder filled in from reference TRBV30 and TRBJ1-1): SQTIHQWPATLVQPVGSPLSLECTVEGTSNPNLYWYRQAAGRGLQLLFYSVGIGQISSEVPQNLSASRPQDRQFILSSKKLLLSDSGFYLCAWTRGTSNTEAFFGQGTRLTVV.

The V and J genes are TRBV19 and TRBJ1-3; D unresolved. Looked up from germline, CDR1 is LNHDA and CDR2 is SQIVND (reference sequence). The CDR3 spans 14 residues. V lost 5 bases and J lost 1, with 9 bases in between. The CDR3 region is CASSLTGSGNTIYF. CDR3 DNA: TGTGCCAGTAGTTTGACGGGATCTGGAAACACCATATATTTT.

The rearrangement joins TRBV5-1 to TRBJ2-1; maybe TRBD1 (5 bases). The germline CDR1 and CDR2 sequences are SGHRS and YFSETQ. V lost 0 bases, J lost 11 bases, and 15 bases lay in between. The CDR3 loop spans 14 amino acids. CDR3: CASSLDPQGWKQFF. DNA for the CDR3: TGCGCCAGCAGCTTGGACCCCCAGGGCTGGAAGCAGTTCTTC.

CDR3 residues: CASSYSGGRAINEQFF. CDR3 nucleotides: TGTGCCAGCAGTTATTCGGGCGGGAGGGCGATCAATGAGCAGTTCTTC. The V and J genes are TRBV6-9 and TRBJ2-1, with TRBD2 matching 9 bases. The trim removed 0 bases at V and 6 bases at J, leaving 6 bases unmatched. This CDR3 comprises 16 residues. The V gene's germline CDR1 is MNHGY and CDR2 SVAAGI.

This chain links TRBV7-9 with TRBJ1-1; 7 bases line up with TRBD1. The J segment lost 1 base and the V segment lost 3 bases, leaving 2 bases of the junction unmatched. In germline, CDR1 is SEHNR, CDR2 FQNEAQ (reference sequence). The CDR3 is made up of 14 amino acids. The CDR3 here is CASSFTGENTEAFF. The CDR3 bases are TGTGCCAGCAGCTTTACAGGGGAGAACACTGAAGCTTTCTTT.

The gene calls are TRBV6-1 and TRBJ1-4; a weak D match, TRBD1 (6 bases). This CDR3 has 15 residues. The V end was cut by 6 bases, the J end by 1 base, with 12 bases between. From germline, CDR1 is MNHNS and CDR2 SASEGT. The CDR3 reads CASSFGGRTNEKLFF. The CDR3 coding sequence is TGTGCCAGCAGCTTTGGGGGGCGAACTAATGAAAAACTGTTTTTT.

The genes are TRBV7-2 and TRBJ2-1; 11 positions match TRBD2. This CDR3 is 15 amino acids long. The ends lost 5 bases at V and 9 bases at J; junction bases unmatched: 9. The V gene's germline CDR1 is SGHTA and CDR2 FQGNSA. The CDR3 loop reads CASSPWTSGLGEQFF. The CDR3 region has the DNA TGTGCCAGCAGCCCATGGACTAGCGGGTTAGGTGAGCAGTTCTTC.